These 13 T cell receptor beta chains came from one sample sequenced in a study of T cell responses to AZD1222 COVID-19 vaccine. TCRdb's table, derived via immunoSEQ multiplex PCR, lists solely in-frame clones and lacks some. The data contain around 150,000 clones, around 90% of them singletons. Sequenced material: peripheral blood, taken 28 days after the second AZD1222 dose. The receptor set was obtained from an adult who received the AZD1222 COVID-19 vaccine.

The genes are TRBV19 and TRBJ2-7; 9 positions match TRBD1. Losses at the gene ends were 5 bases for V and 3 bases for J; bases not matched to a gene: 14. This CDR3 has 17 residues. CDR1 is LNHDA, CDR2 SQIVND, per germline (reference sequence). The CDR3 protein is CASSRPRGQGKGYEQYF. The CDR3 bases are TGTGCCAGTAGTCGCCCCCGGGGACAGGGCAAAGGCTACGAGCAGTACTTC. Drawing the rest from reference TRBV19 and TRBJ2-7, the complete variable domain is DGGITQSPKYLFRKEGQNVTLSCEQNLNHDAMYWYRQDPGQGLRLIYYSQIVNDFQKGDIAEGYSVSREKKESFPLTVTSAQKNPTAFYLCASSRPRGQGKGYEQYFGPGTRLTVT.

CDR3 DNA sequence: TGTGCCAGCAGGCCCTGGACAGCCATAAATCAGCCCCAGCATTTT. Translating gives CASRPWTAINQPQHF. The V and J genes are TRBV6-5 and TRBJ1-5; D may be TRBD1 (6 bases). The CDR3 totals 15 residues. Germline assignment: CDR1 MNHEY and CDR2 SVGAGI. Deletions cut 6 bases from V and 4 bases from J, with 16 bases between.

The chain has TRBV7-2 and TRBJ2-3; 10 bases are a match to TRBD2. Losses at the gene ends were 5 bases for V and 1 base for J; bases not matched to a gene: 6. Germline V gives CDR1 SGHTA, CDR2 FQGNSA. This CDR3 region has 16 residues. The CDR3 region has the DNA TGTGCCAGCAGCAAGTACGGGACTAGCGGCACAGATACGCAGTATTTT. It codes for CASSKYGTSGTDTQYF.

The rearrangement joins TRBV5-1 to TRBJ1-6; D perhaps matches TRBD1 (5 bases). CDR1 is SGHRS and CDR2 is YFSETQ in the germline V gene. CDR3 size: 14 residues. V was shortened by 3 bases and J by 8 bases, with 12 bases between the two germline ends. CDR3 DNA: TGCGCCAGCAGCTCGGGGGGAACTGATTCACCCCTCCACTTT. Its protein is CASSSGGTDSPLHF. Full variable domain (rest looked up from reference TRBV5-1 and TRBJ1-6): KAGVTQTPRYLIKTRGQQVTLSCSPISGHRSVSWYQQTPGQGLQFLFEYFSETQRNKGNFPGRFSGRQFSNSRSEMNVSTLELGDSALYLCASSSGGTDSPLHFGNGTRLTVT.

The chain employs TRBV5-4 and TRBJ2-7; D is unresolved. Germline V gene sequence: CDR1 SGHNT, CDR2 YYREEE (reference sequence). The CDR3 totals 15 residues. V was pared by 3 bases and J by 5 bases, with 18 bases between. CDR3 nucleotides: TGTGCCAGCAGCTCGTCGGACGGTAGACGGGACGAGCAGTACTTC. This codes for CASSSSDGRRDEQYF.

The chain links TRBV19 to TRBJ1-1; D not certain. Trimming took 8 bases from V and 3 from J, leaving 10 bases between them. The CDR3 length is 12 residues. CDR1 LNHDA and CDR2 SQIVND come from the germline V gene (reference sequence). The CDR3 reads CASSGKDTEAFF. In nucleotides, the CDR3 is TGTGCCAGTTCGGGTAAGGACACTGAAGCTTTCTTT. Variable domain in full (rest from reference TRBV19 and TRBJ1-1): DGGITQSPKYLFRKEGQNVTLSCEQNLNHDAMYWYRQDPGQGLRLIYYSQIVNDFQKGDIAEGYSVSREKKESFPLTVTSAQKNPTAFYLCASSGKDTEAFFGQGTRLTVV.

V is TRBV29-1 and J is TRBJ2-5, with 9 positions matching TRBD1. The junction had 9 bases not matched to a gene; V was cut back by 3 bases and J by 4 bases. The CDR3 spans 15 residues. The V gene's germline CDR1 is SQVTM and CDR2 ANQGSEA. The CDR3, as DNA: TGCAGCGTTGATCCGGACAGGGGAATTGCAGAGACCCAGTACTTC. It is translated as CSVDPDRGIAETQYF.

J is TRBJ2-3 and V is TRBV6-5; 8 bases are shared with TRBD1. CDR1 and CDR2 from the germline V gene are MNHEY and SVGAGI. CDR3 size: 16 residues. V lost 1 base and J lost 2; bases outside the gene matches: 5. CDR3 sequence reads: CASSYLTGATTDTQYF. The CDR3 nucleotides are TGTGCCAGCAGTTACTTGACAGGGGCCACCACAGATACGCAGTATTTT.

The chain joins TRBV7-9 to TRBJ1-1; possibly TRBD1 for D (5 bases). The ends were cut back, 3 bases at V and 0 bases at J, with 11 bases in the middle. This CDR3 has 15 amino acids. Germline CDR1 is SEHNR and CDR2 is FQNEAQ (reference sequence). The DNA for the CDR3 is TGTGCCAGCAGCTTGGACGCAGGGATGAACACTGAAGCTTTCTTT. This gives the protein CASSLDAGMNTEAFF.

The table lists this clone with a count of one. The rearrangement links TRBV14 to TRBJ1-3, with D tentatively TRBD1 (6 bases). CDR3 length equals 18 residues. Trimming cost V 1 base and J 0 bases, with 16 bases left between them. Germline V gene data show CDR1 as SGHDN and CDR2 as FVKESK. The CDR3 DNA reads TGTGCCAGCAGCCAAGGTAGGGGGTTGGCTCTCTCTGGAAACACCATATATTTT. It is translated as CASSQGRGLALSGNTIYF.

The CDR3 bases are TGTGCCTGGACTCCACCGGGGGGAAGAAGGACCCAGTACTTC. Encoded protein: CAWTPPGGRRTQYF. The rearrangement joins TRBV30 to TRBJ2-5, with 7 bases that match TRBD2. Germline CDR1 reads GTSNPN; CDR2 reads SVGIG (reference sequence). This CDR3 comprises 14 residues. With 4 bases clipped from V and 7 bases from J, the junction kept 12 bases outside the gene matches.

The gene calls are TRBV27 and TRBJ1-2; TRBD1 agrees at 11 bases. Trimming removed 7 bases from V and 8 bases from J; junction bases left unmatched: 12. Germline V CDR1 and CDR2: MNHEY, SMNVEV (reference sequence). The CDR3 runs 15 residues. The chain's CDR3 is CASTSYGQGALGYTF. The CDR3 nucleotides are TGTGCCAGCACCTCTTACGGACAGGGGGCGCTAGGCTACACCTTC.

This sequence joins TRBV11-2 and TRBJ1-6; D gene uncertain. Germline V gives CDR1 SGHAT, CDR2 FQNNGV. The CDR3 consists of 13 residues. Trimming removed 0 bases at V and 12 bases at J, with 9 bases between. CDR3 protein: CASSLDRAQPLHF. DNA of the CDR3: TGTGCCAGCAGCTTAGATCGCGCCCAACCCCTCCACTTT.